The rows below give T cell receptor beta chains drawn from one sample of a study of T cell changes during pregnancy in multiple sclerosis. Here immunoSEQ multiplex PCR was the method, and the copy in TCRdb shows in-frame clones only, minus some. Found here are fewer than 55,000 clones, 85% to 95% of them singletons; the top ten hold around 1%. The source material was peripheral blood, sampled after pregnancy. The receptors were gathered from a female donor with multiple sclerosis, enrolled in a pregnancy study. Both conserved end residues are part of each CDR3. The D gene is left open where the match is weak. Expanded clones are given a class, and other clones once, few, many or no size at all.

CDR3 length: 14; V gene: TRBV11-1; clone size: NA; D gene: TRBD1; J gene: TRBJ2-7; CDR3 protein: CASSLRSGGTQQYF; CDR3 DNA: TGTGCCAGCAGCTTAAGGTCAGGGGGTACTCAGCAGTACTTC
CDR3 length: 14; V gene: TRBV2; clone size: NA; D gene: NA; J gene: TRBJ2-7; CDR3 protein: CASSLGEGVVKQYF; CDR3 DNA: TGTGCCAGCAGTTTGGGCGAGGGCGTAGTGAAGCAGTACTTC
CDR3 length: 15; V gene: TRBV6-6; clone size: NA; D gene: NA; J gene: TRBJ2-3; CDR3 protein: CASSRGGPRTDTQYF; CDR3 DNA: TGTGCCAGCAGTAGGGGGGGGCCAAGGACAGATACGCAGTATTTT
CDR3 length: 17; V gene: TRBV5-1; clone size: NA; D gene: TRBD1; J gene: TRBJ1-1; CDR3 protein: CASSPLTGKHMNTEAFF; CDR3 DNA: TGCGCCAGCAGCCCTTTGACAGGGAAACACATGAACACTGAAGCTTTCTTT
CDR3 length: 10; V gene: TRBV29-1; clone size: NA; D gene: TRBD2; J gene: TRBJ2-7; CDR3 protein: CSVRGVDEYF; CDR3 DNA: TGCAGCGTTCGGGGGGTAGACGAGTACTTC
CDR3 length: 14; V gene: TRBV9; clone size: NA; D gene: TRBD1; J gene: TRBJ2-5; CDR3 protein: CASSPGQGLETQYF; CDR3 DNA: TGTGCCAGCAGCCCGGGACAGGGTTTAGAGACCCAGTACTTC
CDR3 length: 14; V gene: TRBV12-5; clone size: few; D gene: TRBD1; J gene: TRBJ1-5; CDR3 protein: CASGWTGGNQPQHF; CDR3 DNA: TGTGCTAGTGGTTGGACAGGGGGCAATCAGCCCCAGCATTTT
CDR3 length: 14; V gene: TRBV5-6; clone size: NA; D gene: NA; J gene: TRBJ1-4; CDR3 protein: CASSLGRGHEKLFF; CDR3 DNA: TGTGCCAGCAGCTTGGGCAGGGGACATGAAAAACTGTTTTTT
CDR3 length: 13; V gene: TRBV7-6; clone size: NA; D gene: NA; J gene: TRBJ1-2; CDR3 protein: CASSHSEHYGYTF; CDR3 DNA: TGTGCCAGCAGCCATTCCGAACATTATGGCTACACCTTC
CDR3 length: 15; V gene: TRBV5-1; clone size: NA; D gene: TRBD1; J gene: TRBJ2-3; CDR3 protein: CASSIRTGGTDTQYF; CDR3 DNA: TGCGCCAGCAGCATAAGGACAGGGGGGACAGATACGCAGTATTTT
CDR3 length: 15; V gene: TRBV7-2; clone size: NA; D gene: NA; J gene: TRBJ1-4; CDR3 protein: CASSFGWGVGEKLFF; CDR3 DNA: TGTGCCAGCAGCTTCGGGTGGGGCGTCGGTGAAAAACTGTTTTTT
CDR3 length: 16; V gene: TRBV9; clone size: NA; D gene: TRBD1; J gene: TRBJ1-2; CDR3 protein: CASSRDRANEYYGYTF; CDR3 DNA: TGTGCCAGCAGCAGGGACAGGGCCAACGAGTACTATGGCTACACCTTC
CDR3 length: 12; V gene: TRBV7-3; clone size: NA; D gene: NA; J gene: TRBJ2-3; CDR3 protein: CASSSPSGTQYF; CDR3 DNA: TGTGCCAGCAGCTCTCCCTCTGGCACGCAGTATTTT
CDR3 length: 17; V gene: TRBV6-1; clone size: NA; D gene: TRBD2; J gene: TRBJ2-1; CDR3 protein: CASSGSGGPSSYNEQFF; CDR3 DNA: TGTGCCAGCAGTGGTAGCGGGGGGCCGAGCTCCTACAATGAGCAGTTCTTC
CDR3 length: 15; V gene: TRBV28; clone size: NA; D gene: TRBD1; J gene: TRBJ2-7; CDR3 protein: CASRGTTGDFYEQYF; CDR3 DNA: TGTGCCAGCAGGGGTACGACAGGGGATTTCTACGAGCAGTACTTC